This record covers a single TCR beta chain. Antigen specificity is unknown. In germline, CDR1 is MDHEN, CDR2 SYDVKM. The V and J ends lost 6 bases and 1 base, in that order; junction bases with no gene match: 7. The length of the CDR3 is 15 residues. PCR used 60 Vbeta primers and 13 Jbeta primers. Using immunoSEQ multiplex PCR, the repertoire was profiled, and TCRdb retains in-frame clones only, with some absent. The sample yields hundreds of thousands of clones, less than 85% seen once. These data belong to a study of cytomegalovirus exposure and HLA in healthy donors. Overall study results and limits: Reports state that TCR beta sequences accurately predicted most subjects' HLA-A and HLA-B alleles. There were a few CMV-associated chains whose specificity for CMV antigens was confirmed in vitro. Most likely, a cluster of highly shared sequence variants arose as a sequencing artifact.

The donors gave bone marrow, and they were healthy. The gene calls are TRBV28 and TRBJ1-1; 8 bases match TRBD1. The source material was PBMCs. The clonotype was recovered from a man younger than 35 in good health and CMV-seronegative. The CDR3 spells CASRLDRGWNTEAFF. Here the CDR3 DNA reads TGTGCCAGCAGGCTTGACAGGGGATGGAACACTGAAGCTTTCTTT.